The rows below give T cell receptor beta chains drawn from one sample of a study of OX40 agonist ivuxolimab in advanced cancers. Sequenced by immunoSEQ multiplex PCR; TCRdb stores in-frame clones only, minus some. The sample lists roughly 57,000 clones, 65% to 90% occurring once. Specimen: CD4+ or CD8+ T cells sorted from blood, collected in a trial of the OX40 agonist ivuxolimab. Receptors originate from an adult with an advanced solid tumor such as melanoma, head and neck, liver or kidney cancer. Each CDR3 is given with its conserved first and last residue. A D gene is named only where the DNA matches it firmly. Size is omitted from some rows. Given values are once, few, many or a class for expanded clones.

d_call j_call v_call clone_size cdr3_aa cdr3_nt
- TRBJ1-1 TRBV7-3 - CASSQMGRPVLEAFF TGTGCCAGCAGCCAAATGGGCAGGCCTGTACTTGAAGCTTTCTTT
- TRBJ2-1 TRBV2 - CASTRGAGRGGNEQFF TGTGCCAGCACCCGAGGGGCGGGCAGGGGGGGCAATGAGCAGTTCTTC
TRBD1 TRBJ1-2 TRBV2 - CASRGQEGSYGYTF TGTGCCAGCAGGGGACAGGAGGGGAGCTATGGCTACACCTTC
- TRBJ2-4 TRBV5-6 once CASSLASTLLDKNIQYF TGTGCCAGCAGCTTGGCTAGTACCCTTCTAGACAAAAACATTCAGTACTTC
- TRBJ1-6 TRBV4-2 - CASSNTLSSYNSPLHF TGTGCCAGCAGTAATACTTTGAGCTCCTATAATTCACCCCTCCACTTT
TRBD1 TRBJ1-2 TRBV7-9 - CASSFSDRANYGYTF TGTGCCAGCAGCTTTTCGGACAGGGCTAACTATGGCTACACCTTC
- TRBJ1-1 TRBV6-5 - CASRRDGTNTEAFF TGTGCCAGCAGACGCGACGGAACCAACACTGAAGCTTTCTTT
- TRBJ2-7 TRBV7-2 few CASSFGRIGIGEQYF TGTGCCAGCAGCTTTGGGCGGATCGGGATTGGAGAGCAGTACTTC
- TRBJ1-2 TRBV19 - CASSTDWGNYGYTF TGTGCCAGTAGTACTGATTGGGGGAACTATGGCTACACCTTC
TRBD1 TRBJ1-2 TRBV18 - CASSQNGQGDGYTF TGTGCCAGCTCACAAAACGGACAGGGGGATGGCTACACCTTC
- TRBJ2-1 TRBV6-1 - CASSEGTLKNEQFF TGTGCCAGCAGTGAAGGGACATTGAAAAATGAGCAGTTCTTC
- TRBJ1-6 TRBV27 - CASSFSRLDSPLHF TGTGCCAGCAGTTTTTCCAGGTTGGATTCACCCCTCCACTTT
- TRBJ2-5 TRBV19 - CASSLEGTGKETQYF TGTGCCAGTAGTTTGGAGGGGACCGGGAAAGAGACCCAGTACTTC
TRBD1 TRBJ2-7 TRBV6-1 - CASSEVRDRSYEQYF TGTGCCAGCAGTGAAGTAAGGGACAGGTCCTACGAGCAGTACTTC
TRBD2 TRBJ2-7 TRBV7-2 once CASSLGGAGEYEQYF TGTGCCAGCAGCTTAGGTGGAGCGGGGGAGTACGAGCAGTACTTC
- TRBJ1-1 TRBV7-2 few CASSYKPGDTEAFF TGTGCCAGCAGCTATAAGCCCGGGGACACTGAAGCTTTCTTT
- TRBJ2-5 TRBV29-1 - CSSTAGGGVQETQYF TGCAGCTCTACCGCAGGTGGAGGGGTTCAAGAGACCCAGTACTTC
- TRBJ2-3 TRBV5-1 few CASSLGDGTQYF TGCGCCAGCAGCTTAGGCGACGGTACGCAGTATTTT
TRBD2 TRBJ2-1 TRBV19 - CASSSSGGYNEQFF TGTGCCAGTAGTTCTAGCGGGGGGTACAATGAGCAGTTCTTC
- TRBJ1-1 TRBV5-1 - CASSKGQNTEAFF TGCGCCAGCAGCAAGGGACAGAACACTGAAGCTTTCTTT
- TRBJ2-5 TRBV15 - CATSRGGGEGQYF TGTGCCACCAGCAGAGGGGGGGGCGAGGGCCAGTACTTC
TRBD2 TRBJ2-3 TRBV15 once CATSWGLLADTQYF TGTGCCACCAGCTGGGGACTATTGGCAGATACGCAGTATTTT
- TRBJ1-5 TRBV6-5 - CASSRDLSQPQHF TGTGCCAGCTCCAGGGATCTTAGTCAGCCCCAGCATTTT
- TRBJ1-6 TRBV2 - CASCKESSYNSPLHF TGTGCCAGCTGCAAGGAGAGCTCCTATAATTCACCCCTCCACTTT
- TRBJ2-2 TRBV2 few CASSEALEGGELFF TGTGCCAGCAGTGAAGCGCTCGAGGGCGGGGAGCTGTTTTTT
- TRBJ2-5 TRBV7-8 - CASSPWRGGTQETQYF TGTGCCAGCAGCCCGTGGAGGGGAGGAACCCAAGAGACCCAGTACTTC
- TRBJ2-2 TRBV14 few CASSQGTGISTGELFF TGTGCCAGCAGCCAAGGCACAGGGATCAGCACCGGGGAGCTGTTTTTT
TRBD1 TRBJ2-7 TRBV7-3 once CASSLGTGTDLSYEQYF TGTGCCAGCAGCTTAGGAACCGGGACAGACCTCTCCTACGAGCAGTACTTC
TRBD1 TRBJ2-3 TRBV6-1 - CASSGLGTGLRTDTQYF TGTGCCAGCAGTGGACTCGGGACAGGGCTTCGCACAGATACGCAGTATTTT
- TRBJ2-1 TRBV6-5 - CASSYSGRGYNEQFF TGTGCCAGCAGTTACTCGGGCAGGGGCTACAATGAGCAGTTCTTC
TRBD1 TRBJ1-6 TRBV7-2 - CASSKDRAGNSPLHF TGTGCCAGCAGCAAGGACAGGGCCGGTAATTCACCCCTCCACTTT
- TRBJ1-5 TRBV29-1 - CSVGENSNQPQHF TGCAGCGTTGGAGAGAATAGCAATCAGCCCCAGCATTTT
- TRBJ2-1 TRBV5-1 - CASSLDDPNNEQFF TGCGCCAGCAGCTTAGACGACCCAAACAATGAGCAGTTCTTC
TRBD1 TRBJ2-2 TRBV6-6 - CASSWDGTANTGELFF TGTGCCAGCAGTTGGGACGGGACAGCGAACACCGGGGAGCTGTTTTTT
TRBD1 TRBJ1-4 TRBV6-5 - CASRAGTGLDEKLFF TGTGCCAGCAGAGCCGGGACAGGGTTGGACGAAAAACTGTTTTTT
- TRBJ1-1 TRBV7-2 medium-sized CASSLIVGQGITEAFF TGTGCCAGCAGCTTAATCGTCGGGCAGGGGATCACTGAAGCTTTCTTT
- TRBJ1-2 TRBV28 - CASSPTVNYGYTF TGTGCCAGCAGCCCCACCGTTAACTATGGCTACACCTTC
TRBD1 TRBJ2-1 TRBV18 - CASSVGTDLYNEQFF TGTGCCAGCTCGGTCGGGACAGACCTCTACAATGAGCAGTTCTTC
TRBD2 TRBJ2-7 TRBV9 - CASSVVGASGGLGNEQYF TGTGCCAGCAGCGTAGTAGGGGCTAGCGGGGGGCTGGGGAACGAGCAGTACTTC
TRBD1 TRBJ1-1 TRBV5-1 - CASSSQPGTGGEAFF TGCGCCAGCAGCAGCCAGCCCGGGACAGGGGGCGAGGCTTTCTTT
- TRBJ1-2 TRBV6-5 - CASTLDSLHGYTF TGTGCCAGCACCTTAGACTCCCTCCATGGCTACACCTTC
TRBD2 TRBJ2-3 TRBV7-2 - CASSLVISGTSIQRGTQYF TGTGCCAGCAGCTTAGTGATCTCCGGGACTAGTATTCAAAGGGGTACGCAGTATTTT
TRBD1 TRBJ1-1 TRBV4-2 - CASSQGDRENTEAFF TGTGCCAGCAGCCAAGGGGACAGGGAGAACACTGAAGCTTTCTTT
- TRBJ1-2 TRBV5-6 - CASSLIQDGYTF TGTGCCAGCAGCTTGATACAGGACGGCTACACCTTC
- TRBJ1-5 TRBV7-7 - CASSLQENQPQHF TGTGCTAGCAGCCTACAGGAGAATCAGCCCCAGCATTTT
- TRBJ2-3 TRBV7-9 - CASSRVPDTQYF TGTGCCAGCAGCCGAGTCCCAGATACGCAGTATTTT
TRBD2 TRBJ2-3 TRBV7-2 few CASSLSLRGASGYTQYF TGTGCCAGCAGCTTAAGTTTGCGGGGGGCCTCGGGGTATACGCAGTATTTT
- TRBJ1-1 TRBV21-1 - CASSKAGKSSMGGPNTEAFF TGTGCCAGCAGCAAAGCAGGGAAATCTTCTATGGGGGGCCCGAACACTGAAGCTTTCTTT